The 20 T cell receptor beta chains listed next were all sequenced from one sample in a study of OX40 agonist ivuxolimab in advanced cancers. Assay: immunoSEQ multiplex PCR; the TCRdb copy retains only in-frame clones and omits some. The data contain approximately 110,000 clones, 85% to 95% of them singletons. Sequencing was performed on CD4+ or CD8+ T cells sorted from blood, taken in a trial of the OX40 agonist ivuxolimab. The receptors originated from an adult with an advanced solid tumor such as melanoma, head and neck, liver or kidney cancer.

The rearrangement joins TRBV4-1 to TRBJ1-1; TRBD1 might be the D (5 bases). Looked up from germline, CDR1 is MGHRA and CDR2 is YSYEKL. The CDR3 totals 15 residues. Between the trimmed V and J ends, which lost 3 bases and 4 bases, there was a span of 15 bases. DNA of the CDR3: TGCGCCAGCAGCCACCTAACAGGAGGAGGCACTGAAGCTTTCTTT. Amino acids: CASSHLTGGGTEAFF.

This rearrangement joins TRBV18 to TRBJ2-5, with D uncertain. V lost 5 bases and J lost 6, with 10 bases in between. There are 12 residues in the CDR3. Germline CDR1 reads KGHSH; CDR2 reads LQKENI. The chain's CDR3 is CASSGPGQTQYF. DNA of the CDR3: TGTGCCAGCTCAGGGCCCGGCCAGACCCAGTACTTC. Complete variable domain (other parts from reference TRBV18 and TRBJ2-5): NAGVMQNPRHLVRRRGQEARLRCSPMKGHSHVYWYRQLPEEGLKFMVYLQKENIIDESGMPKERFSAEFPKEGPSILRIQQVVRGDSAAYFCASSGPGQTQYFGPGTRLLVL.

This clone was seen just once. The chain is built from TRBV5-1 and TRBJ1-1; D is unresolved. From germline, CDR1 is SGHRS and CDR2 YFSETQ. The V end was cut by 2 bases, the J end by 2 bases, with 16 bases between. CDR3 size: 16 residues. DNA of the CDR3: TGCGCCAGCAGCTTTATACCCGGCACTCATAACACTGAAGCTTTCTTT. This translates into CASSFIPGTHNTEAFF.

This chain connects TRBV10-3 to TRBJ2-5, with a tentative D call TRBD2 (5 bases). Looked up from germline, CDR1 is ENHRY and CDR2 is SYGVKD. Trimming removed 4 bases at V and 4 bases at J, with 13 bases between. This CDR3 is 14 amino acids long. The CDR3 nucleotides read TGTGCCATCAGTGCGTACGGGGTGGGAGAGACCCAGTACTTC. Amino acids: CAISAYGVGETQYF.

Comments on this clone: The junction does not match germline at one end; this may be a read error. The V gene is TRBV2, the J gene TRBJ1-4, with 8 bases lining up with TRBD1. Looked up from germline, CDR1 is SNHLY and CDR2 is FYNNEI. The CDR3 runs 13 residues. CDR3: CASSEDGTGDSIF. The CDR3 nucleotides are TGTGCCAGCAGTGAGGACGGGACAGGAGACTCAATTTTT.

This chain connects TRBV7-8 to TRBJ1-5, with D tentatively TRBD1 (5 bases). The V gene lost 3 bases and the J gene lost 6 bases, with 15 bases spanning the gap. The CDR3 has 15 residues. The germline gives CDR1 SGHVS, CDR2 FQNEAQ. CDR3 DNA sequence: TGTGCCAGCAGCTTGTCGACGTGGGGCAGTCAGCCCCAGCATTTT. Translated, it gives CASSLSTWGSQPQHF.

This clone was counted a single time. This chain joins TRBV28 and TRBJ1-2, with 7 bases aligning to TRBD1. CDR1 is MDHEN, CDR2 SYDVKM, per germline. This CDR3 region has 14 residues. V shed 5 bases, J shed 5 bases, and the junction held 8 bases outside the gene matches. The CDR3 DNA sequence: TGTGCCAGCAGTCTTACAGGGGTAGCGTATGGCTACACCTTC. The encoded protein is CASSLTGVAYGYTF.

The CDR3, as DNA: TGTGCCAGCAGTCTACACTCCTACGAGCAGTACTTC. It specifies CASSLHSYEQYF. V usage is TRBV11-1 and J usage is TRBJ2-7; no clear D gene. The CDR3 runs to 12 residues. V was trimmed by 6 bases and J by 0 bases, leaving 6 bases between them. Germline V lookup: CDR1 SGHAT, CDR2 FQDESV (reference sequence). The entire variable domain, with the rest obtained from reference TRBV11-1 and TRBJ2-7, is as follows: EAEVAQSPRYKITEKSQAVAFWCDPISGHATLYWYRQILGQGPELLVQFQDESVVDDSQLPKDRFSAERLKGVDSTLKIQPAELGDSAMYLCASSLHSYEQYFGPGTRLTVT.

This clone has just a few counts. The chain uses TRBV9 and TRBJ2-1; 12 bases align to TRBD2. The CDR3 runs 17 residues. V shed 0 bases and J 9 bases; nucleotides not matched to a gene: 10. Germline CDR1 and CDR2: SGDLS and YYNGEE. The DNA of the CDR3 is TGTGCCAGCAGCGTAGGAGGGCTAGCGGGAGGGCTCGGTGAGCAGTTCTTC. Its translation is CASSVGGLAGGLGEQFF.

The table lists this clone with a few counts. The gene calls are TRBV5-4 and TRBJ2-1, with D possibly being TRBD2 (5 bases). V lost 1 base and J 4 bases, leaving 12 bases between the germline ends. Germline lookup yields CDR1 SGHNT and CDR2 YYREEE (reference sequence). The CDR3 is 15 amino acids. The DNA of the CDR3 is TGTGCCAGCAGCTTGTCCGCGGGCCATTACAATGAGCAGTTCTTC. This sequence encodes CASSLSAGHYNEQFF.

The chain uses TRBV2 and TRBJ2-7; D is perhaps TRBD2 (5 bases). Trimming took 2 bases from V and 2 from J, leaving 10 bases between them. The germline V gene has CDR1 SNHLY and CDR2 FYNNEI. The CDR3 is 14 amino acids. CDR3 nucleotides: TGTGCCAGCAGTGAAAACAGCGGCCCCTACGAGCAGTACTTC. Amino acid sequence: CASSENSGPYEQYF.

The chain joins TRBV4-3 to TRBJ1-1; D is ambiguous. The CDR3 sequence is 14 residues long. Germline values: CDR1 LGHNA, CDR2 YSLEER. Trimming removed 3 bases at V and 0 bases at J, with 8 bases between. The CDR3 region is CASSHGRLNTEAFF. The CDR3 nucleotides are TGCGCCAGCAGCCACGGACGGTTGAACACTGAAGCTTTCTTT.

The chain joins TRBV9 to TRBJ2-2, with TRBD2 matching over 8 bases. Germline trimming cut 6 bases from V and 7 bases from J; bases unmatched to any gene: 8. CDR3 size: 14 residues. Germline assignment: CDR1 SGDLS and CDR2 YYNGEE. The CDR3 DNA reads TGTGCCAGCATGCGGGGGGCGCCCAGCGGGGAGCTGTTTTTT. It encodes CASMRGAPSGELFF.

This clone has a single count. The gene calls are TRBV28 and TRBJ2-5; 9 bases are a match to TRBD1. The J call may be wrong; the DNA end is better matched by TRBJ2-7. Germline V gives CDR1 MDHEN, CDR2 SYDVKM. The CDR3 runs 15 residues. The CDR3 loop is CASSHSGTGTGEQYF. Written as DNA, the CDR3 is TGTGCCAGCAGTCACTCCGGGACAGGGACCGGCGAGCAGTACTTC.

In its sample, this clone was seen many times. As DNA, the CDR3 is TGTGCCAGCAGCCCAGGGGCCCGCTACGAGCAGTACTTC. Protein product: CASSPGARYEQYF. The chain links TRBV27 to TRBJ2-7; the D gene is possibly TRBD1 (6 bases). Germline V gene sequence: CDR1 MNHEY, CDR2 SMNVEV (reference sequence). Trimming pared 6 bases from V and 3 bases from J, leaving 12 bases between. The CDR3 is made up of 13 amino acids.

The rearrangement uses TRBV7-3 and TRBJ2-2; no clear D. The CDR3 has 15 residues. Trimming pared 1 base from V and 3 bases from J, leaving 9 bases between. Germline CDR1 reads SGHTA; CDR2 reads FQGTGA. The CDR3 DNA sequence: TGTGCCAGCAGCTTAATCGCCGGCGACACCGGGGAGCTGTTTTTT. Its translation: CASSLIAGDTGELFF.

V gene TRBV4-2 combines with J gene TRBJ1-2; D is ambiguous. There are 14 residues in the CDR3. The V end lost 3 bases, the J end lost 1 base, and 9 bases lay between the germline ends. CDR1 is LGHNA, CDR2 YNFKEQ, per germline. The CDR3 sequence is CASSHLDGNYGYTF. The CDR3 DNA reads TGTGCCAGCAGCCACCTCGACGGTAACTATGGCTACACCTTC.

The rearrangement joins TRBV6-5 to TRBJ2-7; tentatively, D is TRBD1 (6 bases). The CDR3 covers 14 residues. Trimming took 5 bases from V and 2 from J, leaving 13 bases between them. CDR1 MNHEY and CDR2 SVGAGI come from the germline V gene. CDR3 region: CASSGTRGPYEQYF. The CDR3 coding sequence is TGTGCCAGCAGTGGGACCAGGGGTCCCTACGAGCAGTACTTC.

The chain has TRBV5-1 and TRBJ2-7; D is undetermined. With 7 bases removed from V and 2 bases from J, the gap between germline ends came to 10 bases. This CDR3 region has 12 residues. Germline lookup yields CDR1 SGHRS and CDR2 YFSETQ. CDR3 coding DNA: TGCGCCAGCGGTTCCTCCCCCTACGAGCAGTACTTC. Translating gives CASGSSPYEQYF.

CDR3 DNA sequence: TGCGCCAGCAGCCCCAACGCACTAGGAGACGAGCAGTACTTC. Amino acid sequence: CASSPNALGDEQYF. The chain uses TRBV5-1 and TRBJ2-7; weak D call: TRBD2 (5 bases). V lost 4 bases and J 5 bases, leaving 16 bases between the germline ends. CDR1 is SGHRS, CDR2 YFSETQ, per germline. The CDR3 covers 14 residues. Drawing the rest from reference TRBV5-1 and TRBJ2-7, the complete variable domain is KAGVTQTPRYLIKTRGQQVTLSCSPISGHRSVSWYQQTPGQGLQFLFEYFSETQRNKGNFPGRFSGRQFSNSRSEMNVSTLELGDSALYLCASSPNALGDEQYFGPGTRLTVT.